This T cell receptor (beta chain) came from a study of identical twins. The CDR3 has 13 residues. V was clipped by 0 bases and J by 5 bases, with 5 bases between them. Germline V gives CDR1 LNHNV, CDR2 YYDKDF (reference sequence). TCRdb fed the 5' RACE reads into MiXCR, producing one record per CDR3 protein. The table lists roughly 750,000 distinct CDR3 sequences, 21% of them singletons. This clonotype was detected only a few times. Everyone who gave samples was a healthy Caucasian. These records were also assigned to another study, of T cells expressing NK-cell markers. This second study notes: It was from sorted CD3+CD56+NKG2C+, CD3+CD56+NKG2C- and CD3+CD56-NKG2C+ T cells that TCR beta repertoires came. Seven of the eight sequenced donors were classified as HCMV-seropositive, and one was classified as seronegative. The share of CD8+ T cells held by dominant NKG2C+ clonotypes was roughly 1.0-8% in 5 or 6 donors.

The clonotype originates from a woman aged 18-35 years in good health. V gene TRBV15 combines with J gene TRBJ2-1; D ambiguous. Sequencing was performed on PBMCs. The CDR3 bases are TGTGCCACCAGCAGAGACACAAACAATGAGCAGTTCTTC. Its protein product is CATSRDTNNEQFF.